This T cell receptor beta chain was obtained from a study of T cell responses to AZD1222 COVID-19 vaccine. Study-level points and caveats: There were vaccine-associated CD4 TCRs across spike, dominant at 160-218 and 743-854. Following two doses of AZD1222, Spike-specific TCR breadth and depth rose. Most donors were white British and more were female, and clonal diversity was possibly underestimated.

Second-dose recipients at about 4 or about 12 weeks were treated as one pooled group. Profiling relied on immunoSEQ multiplex PCR, and the TCRdb table lists in-frame clones only, not all of them. The profile shows about 130,000 clones, roughly 86% of them singletons. Trimming removed 11 bases at V and 5 bases at J, with 24 bases between. Germline lookup yields CDR1 MNHEY and CDR2 SVGAGI. CDR3 size: 15 residues. A word on this clone: No antigen is known for it.

This clonotype originated in an adult who received the AZD1222 COVID-19 vaccine. The genes are TRBV6-5 and TRBJ1-2, with a tentative D call TRBD1 (5 bases). The sequencing here drew on peripheral blood, taken 28 days after the second AZD1222 dose. This chain's CDR3 is CAAGEGPALGYGYTF. CDR3 sequence (DNA): TGTGCCGCCGGGGAGGGACCCGCCCTGGGGTATGGCTACACCTTC.